A single sample is the source of the 10 T cell receptor beta chains below, sequenced in a study of radiotherapy plus CTLA-4 blockade in lung cancer. Some clones are missing from TCRdb's copy, which holds only in-frame ones; the method was immunoSEQ multiplex PCR. Of approximately 83,000 clones detected, 78% appear once; the ten largest clones hold approximately 3.8%. The starting material was peripheral blood, obtained from a patient treated with radiotherapy plus ipilimumab. These TCRs come from a human donor with non-small cell lung cancer who had a partial response to radiotherapy plus ipilimumab. Some clones in this sample may be carry-over from other donors' samples.

The chain combines TRBV28 with TRBJ1-5; 8 nucleotides line up with TRBD1. V shed 6 bases, J shed 3 bases, and the junction held 7 bases outside the gene matches. The CDR3 is 15 amino acids. The germline V gene has CDR1 MDHEN and CDR2 SYDVKM. The CDR3 region has the DNA TGTGCCAGCAGGCGAGTGACAGGGGTCAATCAGCCCCAGCATTTT. This translates into CASRRVTGVNQPQHF.

The sample holds one count of this clone. The rearrangement links TRBV12-2 to TRBJ1-4. TRBV12-2 is reported as a pseudogene. This CDR3 comprises 14 residues. For the CDR3, the DNA is TGTGCAAGTCGCTGGAGGGGTCCCAATGAAAAACTGTTTTTT. It encodes CASRWRGPNEKLFF.

The gene calls are TRBV11-1 and TRBJ2-7, with D perhaps TRBD1 (5 bases). The V gene lost 7 bases and the J gene lost 4 bases, with 17 bases spanning the gap. The germline V gene encodes CDR1 SGHAT and CDR2 FQDESV (reference sequence). The CDR3 extends over 14 amino acids. CDR3 DNA: TGTGCCAGCACCTCGACAGTTGCCTCTTACGAGCAGTACTTC. This codes for CASTSTVASYEQYF.

This CDR3 is CASSPGNFLTNTGELFF. In DNA, the CDR3 is TGCGCCAGCAGCCCCGGGAATTTCCTGACAAACACCGGGGAGCTGTTTTTT. The V and J genes are TRBV4-1 and TRBJ2-2; maybe TRBD2 (5 bases). Trimming took 4 bases from V and 2 from J, leaving 17 bases between them. There are 17 residues in the CDR3. Germline-derived CDR1 and CDR2 are MGHRA and YSYEKL.

The table lists this clone with a count of one. The chain combines TRBV28 with TRBJ2-5; D gene ambiguous. The J call may not be correct, given that the DNA end is closer to TRBJ2-7. Per germline, CDR1 MDHEN and CDR2 SYDVKM. This CDR3 comprises 12 residues. CDR3 bases: TGTGCCAGCAGCGTTAGCTCCTACGAGCAGTACTTC. Its protein product is CASSVSSYEQYF.

The chain couples TRBV5-1 to TRBJ2-1; TRBD2 aligns across 11 bases. The CDR3 spans 16 residues. J was trimmed by 4 bases and V by 5 bases; bases with no gene match: 8. Germline CDR1 reads SGHRS; CDR2 reads YFSETQ. The CDR3 loop is CASRPYLAGGYNEQFF. As DNA, the CDR3 is TGCGCCAGCAGGCCCTACCTAGCGGGGGGTTACAATGAGCAGTTCTTC.

The chain links TRBV4-2 to TRBJ2-3; 10 nucleotides line up with TRBD2. The length of the CDR3 is 15 residues. In germline, CDR1 is LGHNA, CDR2 YNFKEQ. V was clipped by 4 bases and J by 6 bases; unmatched bases: 7. The CDR3 loop is CASSRQAGGPDTQYF. Written as DNA, the CDR3 is TGTGCCAGCAGCCGACAAGCGGGAGGGCCGGATACGCAGTATTTT.

J is TRBJ2-6 and V is TRBV7-2; TRBD1 matches at 9 bases. This CDR3 has 19 amino acids. V trimming: 8 bases; J trimming: 1 base; junction bases outside the gene matches: 15. CDR1 is SGHTA, CDR2 FQGNSA, per germline. The CDR3 nucleotides read TGTGCCAGCCCCTCAGGGTTACAGGGGGCATTATCTGGGGCCAACGTCCTGACTTTC. This encodes CASPSGLQGALSGANVLTF.

The gene calls are TRBV19 and TRBJ2-3, with 7 bases fitting TRBD2. The junction had 20 bases not matched to a gene; V was cut back by 3 bases and J by 8 bases. There are 18 residues in the CDR3. Per germline, CDR1 LNHDA and CDR2 SQIVND (reference sequence). CDR3 sequence: CASSIDQTLSGPRLTQYF. In nucleotides, the CDR3 is TGTGCCAGTAGTATCGACCAAACACTTAGCGGGCCGCGGCTTACGCAGTATTTT.

The chain employs TRBV11-3 and TRBJ1-1; the D gene is possibly TRBD1 (6 bases). Germline V CDR1 and CDR2: SGHNT, YENEEA. This CDR3 has 14 residues. V was trimmed by 0 bases and J by 10 bases, leaving 15 bases between them. The CDR3 region is CASSLDRRGRVAFF. The DNA of the CDR3 is TGTGCCAGCAGCTTAGATCGCAGGGGACGGGTAGCTTTCTTT.